A single sample gave rise to the 18 T cell receptor beta chains below, sequenced in a study of blood T cell repertoires in COVID-19. Assay used: immunoSEQ multiplex PCR; TCRdb lists only in-frame clones, some missing. The sample holds tens of thousands of clones, 60% to 80% seen once. Source material: peripheral blood. These receptors were collected from a human donor in a cohort sampled during active COVID-19.

The chain has TRBV3-1 (or the pseudogene TRBV3-2) and TRBJ1-1; the D gene is possibly TRBD1 (5 bases). The V end was cut by 1 base, the J end by 0 bases, with 6 bases between. Germline V lookup: CDR1 LGHDT, CDR2 YNNKEL (reference sequence). This CDR3 has 14 residues. The CDR3 DNA reads TGTGCCAGCAGCCAAGGACAGTTGAACACTGAAGCTTTCTTT. Protein sequence: CASSQGQLNTEAFF.

The rearrangement uses TRBV27 and TRBJ2-7; TRBD2 agrees at 8 bases. Germline CDR1 MNHEY, CDR2 SMNVEV (reference sequence). There are 15 residues in the CDR3. V was pared by 2 bases and J by 3 bases, with 6 bases of the junction left unmatched. This CDR3 reads CASSLTGGGSYEQYF. CDR3 coding DNA: TGTGCCAGCAGTTTAACCGGCGGGGGGAGCTACGAGCAGTACTTC.

This chain joins TRBV5-1 and TRBJ1-6; D ambiguous. This CDR3 has 14 residues. Between the trimmed V and J ends, which lost 4 bases and 8 bases, there was a span of 13 bases. CDR1 and CDR2 (germline): SGHRS, YFSETQ. The CDR3 DNA is TGCGCCAGCAGCCTGACTCTAGACTATTCACCCCTCCACTTT. Protein: CASSLTLDYSPLHF.

This clone was detected a few times. The chain joins TRBV4-1 to TRBJ2-1; TRBD2 is a possible D gene (7 bases). The CDR3 runs to 17 residues. Trimming stripped 2 bases from V and 9 bases from J, with 23 bases between. Germline lookup yields CDR1 MGHRA and CDR2 YSYEKL. Written as DNA, the CDR3 is TGCGCCAGCAGCCAAACCATTCTGCGGGGGCCCCCAGGTGAGCAGTTCTTC. Its protein is CASSQTILRGPPGEQFF.

V gene TRBV5-1 combines with J gene TRBJ1-3; 10 nucleotides match TRBD1. Trimming took 1 base from V and 4 from J; bases not matched to a gene: 5. Germline CDR1 is SGHRS and CDR2 is YFSETQ. This CDR3 region has 16 residues. The chain's CDR3 is CASSLRGQGKGNTIYF. The CDR3 region has the DNA TGCGCCAGCAGCTTGAGGGGACAGGGGAAAGGAAACACCATATATTTT.

The chain uses TRBV30 and TRBJ2-3; the D gene is possibly TRBD2 (7 bases). There are 18 residues in the CDR3. CDR1 and CDR2 (germline): GTSNPN, SVGIG (reference sequence). The germline V and J ends were trimmed by 3 bases and 1 base, with 23 bases remaining between them. The CDR3 loop reads CAWRGRWGGREGTDTQYF. CDR3 nucleotides: TGTGCCTGGAGAGGGAGGTGGGGGGGCCGCGAGGGCACAGATACGCAGTATTTT.

V and J are TRBV6-6 and TRBJ2-3, with D possibly matching TRBD1 (5 bases). CDR3 length equals 15 residues. Trimming removed 4 bases from V and 2 bases from J, with 13 bases in between. Germline assignment: CDR1 MNHNY and CDR2 SVGAGI (reference sequence). CDR3 nucleotides: TGTGCCAGCAGTTCAGCAGGGTCATCCACAGATACGCAGTATTTT. Its protein is CASSSAGSSTDTQYF.

This chain uses TRBV4-3 with TRBJ2-5; TRBD2 aligns across 9 bases. The CDR3 consists of 17 residues. Germline CDR1 and CDR2: LGHNA and YSLEER. Trimming cost V 0 bases and J 5 bases; bases outside gene matches: 10. The CDR3 reads CASSQDRRGGAWETQYF. The CDR3 DNA sequence: TGCGCCAGCAGCCAAGATAGGCGGGGGGGGGCCTGGGAGACCCAGTACTTC.

The chain recombines TRBV19 with TRBJ2-1, with a tentative D call TRBD2 (5 bases). The CDR3 loop spans 15 amino acids. Trimming took off 4 bases at V and 7 bases at J, with 17 bases between the two ends. Germline V CDR1 and CDR2: LNHDA, SQIVND (reference sequence). The CDR3 spells CASSKSRAGRNEQFF. The CDR3 DNA sequence: TGTGCCAGTAGTAAGAGTCGGGCGGGCCGAAATGAGCAGTTCTTC.

The rearrangement uses TRBV28 and TRBJ2-7, with D hard to call. Germline CDR1 is MDHEN and CDR2 is SYDVKM. The CDR3 is 15 amino acids. V was trimmed by 5 bases and J by 1 base, leaving 15 bases between them. The CDR3 region has the DNA TGTGCCAGCAGTCCTCAGGTGCTTGGGTCCTACGAGCAGTACTTC. Translating gives CASSPQVLGSYEQYF.

The chain joins TRBV29-1 to TRBJ1-3, with D possibly matching TRBD1 (5 bases). The germline V and J ends were trimmed by 7 bases and 8 bases, with 18 bases remaining between them. The CDR3 is 13 residues long. CDR1 is SQVTM and CDR2 is ANQGSEA in the germline V gene. The CDR3 region is CSARGGERDTIYF. The CDR3 nucleotides are TGCAGCGCCCGCGGGGGGGAACGGGACACCATATATTTT. Together with reference TRBV29-1 and TRBJ1-3, the CDR3 gives the full variable domain: SAVISQKPSRDICQRGTSLTIQCQVDSQVTMMFWYRQQPGQSLTLIATANQGSEATYESGFVIDKFPISRPNLTFSTLTVSNMSPEDSSIYLCSARGGERDTIYFGEGSWLTVV.

The J gene is TRBJ1-1, the V gene TRBV6-5; D gene uncertain. CDR1 and CDR2 from the germline V gene are MNHEY and SVGAGI. Trimming took off 7 bases at V and 1 base at J, with 16 bases between the two ends. The CDR3 extends over 15 amino acids. The CDR3 coding sequence is TGTGCCAGCAACCGATTCATGACACCGAACACTGAAGCTTTCTTT. This translates into CASNRFMTPNTEAFF.

This clone counts as large. The rearrangement uses TRBV4-1 and TRBJ1-2; D may be TRBD1 (5 bases). The CDR3 is made up of 15 amino acids. Germline CDR1 reads MGHRA; CDR2 reads YSYEKL. V was trimmed by 0 bases and J by 3 bases, leaving 11 bases between them. The CDR3 is CASSQDQGNDYGYTF. The DNA of the CDR3 is TGCGCCAGCAGCCAAGATCAGGGCAACGACTATGGCTACACCTTC.

CDR3 coding DNA: TGTGCCAGCAGCCCCTCGAGCGGGGGGGGCTATGGCTACACCTTC. The encoded protein is CASSPSSGGGYGYTF. The rearrangement uses TRBV7-3 and TRBJ1-2; D is perhaps TRBD1 (5 bases). The V gene's germline CDR1 is SGHTA and CDR2 FQGTGA. V was shortened by 5 bases and J by 4 bases, with 17 bases between the two germline ends. CDR3 length equals 15 residues.

The chain is built from TRBV3-1 (or the pseudogene TRBV3-2) and TRBJ1-5; D is unclear. Germline V gene lookup returns CDR1 LGHDT and CDR2 YNNKEL (reference sequence). The ends were cut back, 0 bases at V and 0 bases at J, with 9 bases in the middle. There are 16 residues in the CDR3. The CDR3 nucleotides are TGTGCCAGCAGCCAAGATCAACACAATAGCAATCAGCCCCAGCATTTT. Amino acids: CASSQDQHNSNQPQHF.

J is TRBJ2-7 and V is TRBV28; possibly TRBD1 for D (6 bases). The V end lost 5 bases, the J end lost 2 bases, and 7 bases lay between the germline ends. CDR3 size: 12 residues. Germline V CDR1 and CDR2: MDHEN, SYDVKM. In DNA, the CDR3 is TGTGCCAGCAGTAGACAGGCCTACGAGCAGTACTTC. Protein: CASSRQAYEQYF.

The chain combines TRBV11-2 with TRBJ2-7, with D possibly TRBD1 on 6 matching bases. Germline loops: CDR1 SGHAT, CDR2 FQNNGV. The CDR3 sequence is 15 residues long. V was shortened by 6 bases and J by 5 bases, with 20 bases between the two germline ends. The CDR3 DNA reads TGTGCCAGCAGGCCTGCCAGGGGATCCCTACACGAGCAGTACTTC. It translates to CASRPARGSLHEQYF.

This sequence joins TRBV5-1 and TRBJ2-7; 10 positions match TRBD1. Germline V gene data show CDR1 as SGHRS and CDR2 as YFSETQ. With V trimmed by 0 bases and J by 3 bases, 6 bases remained unmatched. This CDR3 comprises 16 residues. CDR3 protein: CASSLDSGQGYYEQYF. In nucleotides, the CDR3 is TGCGCCAGCAGCTTGGATTCGGGACAGGGGTACTACGAGCAGTACTTC.